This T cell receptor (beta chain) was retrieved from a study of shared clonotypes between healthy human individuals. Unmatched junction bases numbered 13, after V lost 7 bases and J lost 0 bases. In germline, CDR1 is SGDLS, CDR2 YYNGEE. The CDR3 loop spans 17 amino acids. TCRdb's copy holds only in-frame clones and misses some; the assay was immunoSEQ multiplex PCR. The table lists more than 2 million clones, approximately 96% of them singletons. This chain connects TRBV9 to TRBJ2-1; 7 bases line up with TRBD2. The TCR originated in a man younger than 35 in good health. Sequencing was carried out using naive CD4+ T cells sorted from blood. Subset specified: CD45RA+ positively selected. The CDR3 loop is CASGGGRNSSSYNEQFF. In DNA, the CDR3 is TGTGCCAGCGGCGGGGGACGAAATAGTAGCTCCTACAATGAGCAGTTCTTC. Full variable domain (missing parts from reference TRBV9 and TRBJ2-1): DSGVTQTPKHLITATGQRVTLRCSPRSGDLSVYWYQQSLDQGLQFLIQYYNGEERAKGNILERFSAQQFPDLHSELNLSSLELGDSALYFCASGGGRNSSSYNEQFFGPGTRLTVL.